The following is a TCR beta chain sequence with its context. The antigen is not known. The data stem from a study of beta chain features in type 1 diabetes. Study-level points and caveats: The naive, central memory and Treg TCRB repertoires of patients appeared to be more similar to one another than those of healthy donors. Shorter templates may be favored by PCR, equally so in patients and controls. VDJ junctions from patients with type 1 diabetes contained fewer insertions and more deletions.

The investigators reverse transcribed all of the isolated RNA, so they sequenced expressed TCRB transcripts. Naive, central memory and regulatory T cell samples produced a mean of about 3.4 million reads. This table comes from immunoSEQ multiplex PCR, and its TCRdb copy is limited to in-frame clones, with some not included. Of roughly 610,000 clones listed, about 14% are singletons. The germline V gene has CDR1 SGHTA and CDR2 FQGNSA. The junction had 3 bases not matched to a gene; V was cut back by 3 bases and J by 14 bases. This CDR3 comprises 11 residues. The chain has TRBV7-2 and TRBJ2-1; 8 bases map to TRBD2. The sample taken for sequencing was naive CD4+ T cells from blood. The receptor comes from a man between 18 and 35 years old in good health. The CDR3 bases are TGTGCCAGCAGCTTGTGGACTAGCAAGTTCTTC. Residues: CASSLWTSKFF.